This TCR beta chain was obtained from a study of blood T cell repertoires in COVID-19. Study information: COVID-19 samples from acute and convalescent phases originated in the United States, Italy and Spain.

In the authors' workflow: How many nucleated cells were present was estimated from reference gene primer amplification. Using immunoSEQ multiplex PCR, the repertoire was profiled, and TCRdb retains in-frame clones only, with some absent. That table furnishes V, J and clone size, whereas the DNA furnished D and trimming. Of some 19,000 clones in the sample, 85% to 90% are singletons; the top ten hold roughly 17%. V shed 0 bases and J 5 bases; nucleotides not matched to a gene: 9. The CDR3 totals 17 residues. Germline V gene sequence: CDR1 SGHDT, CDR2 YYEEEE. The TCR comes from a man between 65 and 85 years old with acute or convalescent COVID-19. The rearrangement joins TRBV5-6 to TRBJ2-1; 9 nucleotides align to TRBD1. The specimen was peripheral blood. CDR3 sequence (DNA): TGTGCCAGCAGCTTGGCAACAGGGGGCGTTCAGGACAATGAGCAGTTCTTC. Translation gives CASSLATGGVQDNEQFF. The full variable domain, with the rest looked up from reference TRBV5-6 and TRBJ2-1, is DAGVTQSPTHLIKTRGQQVTLRCSPKSGHDTVSWYQQALGQGPQFIFQYYEEEERQRGNFPDRFSGHQFPNYSSELNVNALLLGDSALYLCASSLATGGVQDNEQFFGPGTRLTVL.